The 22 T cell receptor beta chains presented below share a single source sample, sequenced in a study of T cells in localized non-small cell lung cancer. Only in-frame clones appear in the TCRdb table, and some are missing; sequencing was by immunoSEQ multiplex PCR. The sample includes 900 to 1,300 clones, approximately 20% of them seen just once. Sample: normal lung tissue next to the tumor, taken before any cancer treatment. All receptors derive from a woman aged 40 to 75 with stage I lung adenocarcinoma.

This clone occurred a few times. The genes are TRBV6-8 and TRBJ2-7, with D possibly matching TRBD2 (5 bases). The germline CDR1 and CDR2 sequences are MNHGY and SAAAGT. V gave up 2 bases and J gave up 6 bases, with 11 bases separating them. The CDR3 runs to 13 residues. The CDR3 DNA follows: TGTGCCAGCAGTTACGTGGACCGGGGCGAGCAGTACTTC. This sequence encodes CASSYVDRGEQYF.

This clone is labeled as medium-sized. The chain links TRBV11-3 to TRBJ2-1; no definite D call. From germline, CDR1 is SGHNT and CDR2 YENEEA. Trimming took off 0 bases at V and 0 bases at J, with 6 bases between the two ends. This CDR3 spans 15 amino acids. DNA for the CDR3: TGTGCCAGCAGCTTAGATCTGAGCTCCTACAATGAGCAGTTCTTC. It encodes CASSLDLSSYNEQFF.

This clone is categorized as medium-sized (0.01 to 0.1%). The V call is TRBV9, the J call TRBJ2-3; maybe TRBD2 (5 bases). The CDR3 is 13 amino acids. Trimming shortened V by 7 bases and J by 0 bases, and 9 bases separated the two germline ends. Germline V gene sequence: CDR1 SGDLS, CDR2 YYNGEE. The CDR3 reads CASAGGSTDTQYF. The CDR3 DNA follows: TGTGCCAGCGCAGGCGGGAGCACAGATACGCAGTATTTT.

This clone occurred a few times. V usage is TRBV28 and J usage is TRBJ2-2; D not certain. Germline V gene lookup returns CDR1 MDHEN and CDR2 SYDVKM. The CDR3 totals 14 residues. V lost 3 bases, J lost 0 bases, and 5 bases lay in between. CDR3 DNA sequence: TGTGCCAGCAGTTTCCGCCCGAACACCGGGGAGCTGTTTTTT. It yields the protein CASSFRPNTGELFF.

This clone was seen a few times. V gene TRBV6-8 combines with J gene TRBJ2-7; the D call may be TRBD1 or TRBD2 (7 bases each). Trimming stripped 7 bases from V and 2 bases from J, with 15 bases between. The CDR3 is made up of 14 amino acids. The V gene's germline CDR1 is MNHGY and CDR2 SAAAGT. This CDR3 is CASTSGGVPYEQYF. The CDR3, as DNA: TGTGCCAGCACCTCAGGGGGGGTGCCCTACGAGCAGTACTTC.

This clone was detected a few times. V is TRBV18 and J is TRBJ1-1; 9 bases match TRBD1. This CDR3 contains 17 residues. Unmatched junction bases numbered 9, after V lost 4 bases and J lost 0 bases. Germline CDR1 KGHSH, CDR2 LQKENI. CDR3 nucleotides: TGTGCCAGCTCACGACAGGACAGGGGTGGAATGAACACTGAAGCTTTCTTT. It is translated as CASSRQDRGGMNTEAFF.

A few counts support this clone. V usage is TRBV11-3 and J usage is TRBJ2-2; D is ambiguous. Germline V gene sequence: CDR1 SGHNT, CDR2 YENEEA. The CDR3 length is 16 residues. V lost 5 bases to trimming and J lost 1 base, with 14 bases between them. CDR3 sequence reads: CASSDRRVLNTGELFF. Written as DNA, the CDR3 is TGTGCCAGCAGCGACCGCCGGGTATTGAACACCGGGGAGCTGTTTTTT.

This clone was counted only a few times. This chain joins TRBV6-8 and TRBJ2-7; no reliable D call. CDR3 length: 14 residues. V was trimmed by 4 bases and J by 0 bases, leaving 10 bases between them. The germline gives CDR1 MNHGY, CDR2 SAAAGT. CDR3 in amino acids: CASSSADGSYEQYF. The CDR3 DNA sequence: TGTGCCAGCAGTTCAGCAGACGGCTCCTACGAGCAGTACTTC.

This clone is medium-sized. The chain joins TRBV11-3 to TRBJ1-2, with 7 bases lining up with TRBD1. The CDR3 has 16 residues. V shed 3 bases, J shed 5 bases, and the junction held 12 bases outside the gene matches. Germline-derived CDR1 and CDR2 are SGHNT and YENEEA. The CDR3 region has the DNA TGTGCCAGCAGCTTGGGATTGGCCGAGGGGGCTTATGGCTACACCTTC. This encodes CASSLGLAEGAYGYTF. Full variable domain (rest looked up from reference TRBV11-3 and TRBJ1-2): EAGVVQSPRYKIIEKKQPVAFWCNPISGHNTLYWYLQNLGQGPELLIRYENEEAVDDSQLPKDRFSAERLKGVDSTLKIQPAELGDSAVYLCASSLGLAEGAYGYTFGSGTRLTVV.

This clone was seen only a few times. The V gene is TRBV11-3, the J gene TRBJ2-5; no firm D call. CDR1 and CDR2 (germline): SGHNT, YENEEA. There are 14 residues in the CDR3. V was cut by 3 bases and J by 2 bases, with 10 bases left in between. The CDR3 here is CASSLRWRQETQYF. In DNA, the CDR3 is TGTGCCAGCAGCTTGAGGTGGCGACAAGAGACCCAGTACTTC.

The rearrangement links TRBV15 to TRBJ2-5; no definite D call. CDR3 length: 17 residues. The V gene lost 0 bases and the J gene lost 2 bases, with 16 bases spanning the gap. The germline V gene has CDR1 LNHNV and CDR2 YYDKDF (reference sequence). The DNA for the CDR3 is TGTGCCACCAGCAGAGATTTGTTAGTAGGGCAACAAGAGACCCAGTACTTC. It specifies CATSRDLLVGQQETQYF.

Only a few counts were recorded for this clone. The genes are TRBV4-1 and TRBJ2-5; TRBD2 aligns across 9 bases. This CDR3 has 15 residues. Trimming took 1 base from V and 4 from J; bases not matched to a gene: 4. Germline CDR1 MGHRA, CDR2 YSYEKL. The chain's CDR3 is CASSQGVSGGETQYF. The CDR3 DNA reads TGCGCCAGCAGCCAAGGGGTTAGCGGGGGAGAGACCCAGTACTTC.

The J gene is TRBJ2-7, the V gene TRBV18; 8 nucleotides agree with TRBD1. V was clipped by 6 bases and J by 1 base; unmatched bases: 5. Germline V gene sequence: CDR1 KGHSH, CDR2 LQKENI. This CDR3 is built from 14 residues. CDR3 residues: CASSGQGGSYEQYF. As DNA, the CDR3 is TGTGCCAGCTCCGGACAGGGCGGGTCCTACGAGCAGTACTTC.

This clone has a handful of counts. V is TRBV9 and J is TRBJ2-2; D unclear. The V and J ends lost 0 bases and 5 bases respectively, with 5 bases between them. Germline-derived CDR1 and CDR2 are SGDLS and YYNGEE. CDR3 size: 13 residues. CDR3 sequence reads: CASSVVITGELFF. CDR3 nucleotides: TGTGCCAGCAGCGTAGTGATTACCGGGGAGCTGTTTTTT.

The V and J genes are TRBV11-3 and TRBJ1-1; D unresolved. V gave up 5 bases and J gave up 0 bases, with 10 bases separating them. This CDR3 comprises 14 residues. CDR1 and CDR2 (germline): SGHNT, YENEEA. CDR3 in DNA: TGTGCCAGCAGCACCGGACGGCTGAACACTGAAGCTTTCTTT. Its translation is CASSTGRLNTEAFF.

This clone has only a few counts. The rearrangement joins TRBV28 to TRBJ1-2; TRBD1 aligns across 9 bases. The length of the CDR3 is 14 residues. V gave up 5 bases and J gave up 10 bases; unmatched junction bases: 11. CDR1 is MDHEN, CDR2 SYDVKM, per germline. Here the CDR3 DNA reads TGTGCCAGCAGTAATACAGGGGGCGGAGTATCCTACACCTTC. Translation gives CASSNTGGGVSYTF.

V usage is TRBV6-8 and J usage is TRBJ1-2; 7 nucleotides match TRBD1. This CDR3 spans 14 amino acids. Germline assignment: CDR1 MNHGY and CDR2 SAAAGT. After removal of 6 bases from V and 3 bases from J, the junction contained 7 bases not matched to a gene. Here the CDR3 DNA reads TGTGCCAGCAGAAGGGACCAGGGGGACTATGGCTACACCTTC. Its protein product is CASRRDQGDYGYTF.

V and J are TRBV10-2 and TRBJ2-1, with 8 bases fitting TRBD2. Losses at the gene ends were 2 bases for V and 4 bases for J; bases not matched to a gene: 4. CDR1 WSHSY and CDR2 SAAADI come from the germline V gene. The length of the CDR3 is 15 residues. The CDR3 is CASSEGASGYNEQFF. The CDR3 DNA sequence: TGCGCCAGCAGTGAGGGGGCTAGCGGGTACAATGAGCAGTTCTTC.

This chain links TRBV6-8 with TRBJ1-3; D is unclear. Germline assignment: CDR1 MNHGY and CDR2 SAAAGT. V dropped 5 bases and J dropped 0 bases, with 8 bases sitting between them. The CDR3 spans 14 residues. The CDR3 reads CASSDNYSGNTIYF. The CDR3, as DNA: TGTGCCAGCAGTGATAACTACTCTGGAAACACCATATATTTT.

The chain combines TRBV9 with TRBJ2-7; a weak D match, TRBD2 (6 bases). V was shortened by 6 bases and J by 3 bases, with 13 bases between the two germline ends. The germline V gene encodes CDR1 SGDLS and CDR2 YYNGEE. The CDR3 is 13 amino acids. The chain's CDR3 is CASTRTTDYEQYF. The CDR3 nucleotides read TGTGCCAGCACAAGGACTACCGACTACGAGCAGTACTTC. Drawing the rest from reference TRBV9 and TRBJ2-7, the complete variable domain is DSGVTQTPKHLITATGQRVTLRCSPRSGDLSVYWYQQSLDQGLQFLIQYYNGEERAKGNILERFSAQQFPDLHSELNLSSLELGDSALYFCASTRTTDYEQYFGPGTRLTVT.

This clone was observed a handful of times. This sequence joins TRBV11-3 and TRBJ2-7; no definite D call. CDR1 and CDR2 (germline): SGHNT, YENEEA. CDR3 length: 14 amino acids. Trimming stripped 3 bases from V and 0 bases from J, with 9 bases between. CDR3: CASSLQYSSYEQYF. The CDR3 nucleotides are TGTGCCAGCAGCTTGCAATATAGCTCCTACGAGCAGTACTTC. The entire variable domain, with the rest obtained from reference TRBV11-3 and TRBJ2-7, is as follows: EAGVVQSPRYKIIEKKQPVAFWCNPISGHNTLYWYLQNLGQGPELLIRYENEEAVDDSQLPKDRFSAERLKGVDSTLKIQPAELGDSAVYLCASSLQYSSYEQYFGPGTRLTVT.

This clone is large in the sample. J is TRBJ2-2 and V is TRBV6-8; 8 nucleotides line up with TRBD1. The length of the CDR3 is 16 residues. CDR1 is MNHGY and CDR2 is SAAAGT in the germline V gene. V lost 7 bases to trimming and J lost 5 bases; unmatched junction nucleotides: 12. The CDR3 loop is CASKWRQGARTGELFF. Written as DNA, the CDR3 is TGTGCCAGCAAATGGCGGCAGGGGGCTAGGACCGGGGAGCTGTTTTTT.